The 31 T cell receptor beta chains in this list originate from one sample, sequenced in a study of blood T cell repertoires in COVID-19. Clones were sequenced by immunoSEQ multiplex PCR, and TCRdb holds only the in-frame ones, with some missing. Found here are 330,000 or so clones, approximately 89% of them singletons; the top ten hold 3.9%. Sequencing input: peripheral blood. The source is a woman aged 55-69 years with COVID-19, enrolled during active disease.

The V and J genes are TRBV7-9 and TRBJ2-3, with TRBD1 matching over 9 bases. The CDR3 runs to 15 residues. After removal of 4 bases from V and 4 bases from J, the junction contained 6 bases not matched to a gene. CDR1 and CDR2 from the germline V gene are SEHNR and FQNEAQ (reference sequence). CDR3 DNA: TGTGCCAGCAGCTCAGGGACAGGGTCTGCAGATACGCAGTATTTT. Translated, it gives CASSSGTGSADTQYF.

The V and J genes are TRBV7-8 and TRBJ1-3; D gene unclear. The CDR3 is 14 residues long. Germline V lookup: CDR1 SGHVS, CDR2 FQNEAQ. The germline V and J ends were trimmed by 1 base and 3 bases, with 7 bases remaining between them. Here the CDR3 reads CASSLVRFGNTIYF. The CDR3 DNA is TGTGCCAGCAGCTTAGTGCGGTTTGGAAACACCATATATTTT.

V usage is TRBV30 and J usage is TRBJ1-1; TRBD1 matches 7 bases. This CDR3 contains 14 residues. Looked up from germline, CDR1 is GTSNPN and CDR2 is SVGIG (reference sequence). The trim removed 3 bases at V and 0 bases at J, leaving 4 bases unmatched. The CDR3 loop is CAWRDRSLNTEAFF. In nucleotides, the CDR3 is TGTGCCTGGAGGGACAGGAGTTTGAACACTGAAGCTTTCTTT.

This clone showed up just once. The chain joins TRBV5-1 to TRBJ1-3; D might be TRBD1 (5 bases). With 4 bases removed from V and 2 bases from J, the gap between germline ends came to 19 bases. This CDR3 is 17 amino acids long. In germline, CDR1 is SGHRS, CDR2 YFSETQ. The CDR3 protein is CASSKGSPRNTGNTIYF. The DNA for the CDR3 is TGCGCCAGCAGCAAGGGGTCTCCTAGGAACACTGGAAACACCATATATTTT.

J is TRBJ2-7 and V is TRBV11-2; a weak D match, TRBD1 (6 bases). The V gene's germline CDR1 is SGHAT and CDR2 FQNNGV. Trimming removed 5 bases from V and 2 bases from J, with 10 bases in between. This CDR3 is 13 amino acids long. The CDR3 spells CASSPGATYEQYF. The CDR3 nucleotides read TGTGCCAGCAGCCCAGGGGCCACCTACGAGCAGTACTTC.

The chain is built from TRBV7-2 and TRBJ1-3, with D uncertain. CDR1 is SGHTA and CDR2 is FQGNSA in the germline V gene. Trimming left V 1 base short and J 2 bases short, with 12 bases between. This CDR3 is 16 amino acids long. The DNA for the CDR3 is TGTGCCAGCAGCTTAGTGATTTCGGAGGCTGGAAACACCATATATTTT. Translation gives CASSLVISEAGNTIYF.

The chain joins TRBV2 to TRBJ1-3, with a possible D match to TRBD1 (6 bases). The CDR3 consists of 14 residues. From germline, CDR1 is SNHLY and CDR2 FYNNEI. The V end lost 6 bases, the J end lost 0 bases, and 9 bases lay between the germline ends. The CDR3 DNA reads TGTGCCAGCAGGCAGGGGATCTCTGGAAACACCATATATTTT. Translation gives CASRQGISGNTIYF. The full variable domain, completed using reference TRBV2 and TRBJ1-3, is EPEVTQTPSHQVTQMGQEVILRCVPISNHLYFYWYRQILGQKVEFLVSFYNNEISEKSEIFDDQFSVERPDGSNFTLKIRSTKLEDSAMYFCASRQGISGNTIYFGEGSWLTVV.

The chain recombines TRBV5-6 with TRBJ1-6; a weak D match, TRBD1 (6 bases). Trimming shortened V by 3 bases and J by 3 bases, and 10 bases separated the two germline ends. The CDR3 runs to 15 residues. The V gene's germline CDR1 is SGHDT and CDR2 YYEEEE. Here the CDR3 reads CASSSRGHYNSPLHF. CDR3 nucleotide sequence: TGTGCCAGCAGCTCCCGGGGACACTATAATTCACCCCTCCACTTT. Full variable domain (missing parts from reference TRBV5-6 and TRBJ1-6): DAGVTQSPTHLIKTRGQQVTLRCSPKSGHDTVSWYQQALGQGPQFIFQYYEEEERQRGNFPDRFSGHQFPNYSSELNVNALLLGDSALYLCASSSRGHYNSPLHFGNGTRLTVT.

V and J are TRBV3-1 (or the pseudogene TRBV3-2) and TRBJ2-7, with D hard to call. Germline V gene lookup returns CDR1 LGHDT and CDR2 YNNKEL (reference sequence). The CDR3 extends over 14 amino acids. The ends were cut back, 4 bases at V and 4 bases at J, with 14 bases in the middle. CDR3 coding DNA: TGTGCCAGCAGCCGTTCGGGTCCCGAGTACGAGCAGTACTTC. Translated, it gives CASSRSGPEYEQYF.

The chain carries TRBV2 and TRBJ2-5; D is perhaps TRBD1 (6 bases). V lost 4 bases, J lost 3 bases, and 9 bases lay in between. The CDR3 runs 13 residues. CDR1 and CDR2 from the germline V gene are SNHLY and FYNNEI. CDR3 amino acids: CASSGNREETQYF. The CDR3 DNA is TGTGCCAGCAGTGGGAACAGGGAAGAGACCCAGTACTTC.

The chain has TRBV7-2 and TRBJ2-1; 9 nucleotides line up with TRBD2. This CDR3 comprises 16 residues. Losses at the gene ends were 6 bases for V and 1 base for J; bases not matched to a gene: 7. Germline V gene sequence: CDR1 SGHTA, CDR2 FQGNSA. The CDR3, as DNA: TGTGCCAGCAGACCCCTCGCGGGGGGGTCCTACAATGAGCAGTTCTTC. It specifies CASRPLAGGSYNEQFF.

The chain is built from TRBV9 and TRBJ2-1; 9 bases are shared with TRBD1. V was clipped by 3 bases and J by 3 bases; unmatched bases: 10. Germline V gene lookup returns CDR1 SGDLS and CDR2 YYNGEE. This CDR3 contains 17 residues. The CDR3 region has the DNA TGTGCCAGCAGCGCAGGGACAGGGAGGGTCGTCTACAATGAGCAGTTCTTC. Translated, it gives CASSAGTGRVVYNEQFF.

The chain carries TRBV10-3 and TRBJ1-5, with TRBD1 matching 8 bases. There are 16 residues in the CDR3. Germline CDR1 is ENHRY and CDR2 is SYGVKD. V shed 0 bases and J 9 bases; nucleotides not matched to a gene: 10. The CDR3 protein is CAISESSVAGGTPQHF. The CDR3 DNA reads TGTGCCATCAGTGAGTCGTCAGTCGCAGGGGGCACGCCCCAGCATTTT.

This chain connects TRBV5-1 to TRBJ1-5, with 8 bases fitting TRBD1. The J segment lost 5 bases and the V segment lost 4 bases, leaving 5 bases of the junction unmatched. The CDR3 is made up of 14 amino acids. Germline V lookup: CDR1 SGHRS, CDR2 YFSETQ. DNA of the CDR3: TGCGCCAGCAGCCGGACAGGGTTTGATCAGCCCCAGCATTTT. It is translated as CASSRTGFDQPQHF.

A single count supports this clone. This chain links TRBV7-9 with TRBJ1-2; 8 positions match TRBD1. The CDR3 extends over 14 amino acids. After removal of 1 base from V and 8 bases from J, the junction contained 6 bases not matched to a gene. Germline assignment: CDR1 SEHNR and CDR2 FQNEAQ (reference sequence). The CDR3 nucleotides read TGTGCCAGCAGCTTAGTGGGGGCAGGGGGCGGCTACACCTTC. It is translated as CASSLVGAGGGYTF. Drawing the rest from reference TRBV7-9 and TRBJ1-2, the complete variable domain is DTGVSQNPRHKITKRGQNVTFRCDPISEHNRLYWYRQTLGQGPEFLTYFQNEAQLEKSRLLSDRFSAERPKGSFSTLEIQRTEQGDSAMYLCASSLVGAGGGYTFGSGTRLTVV.

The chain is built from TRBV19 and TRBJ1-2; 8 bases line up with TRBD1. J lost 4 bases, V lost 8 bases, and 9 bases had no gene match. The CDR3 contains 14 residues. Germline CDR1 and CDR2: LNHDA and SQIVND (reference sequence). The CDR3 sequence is CASGPGGASYGYTF. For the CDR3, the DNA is TGTGCCAGTGGACCAGGGGGCGCATCCTATGGCTACACCTTC.

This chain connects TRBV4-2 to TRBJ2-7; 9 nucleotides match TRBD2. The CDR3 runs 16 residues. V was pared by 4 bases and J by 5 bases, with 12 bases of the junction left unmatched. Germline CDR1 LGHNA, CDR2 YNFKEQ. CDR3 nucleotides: TGTGCCAGCAGCCGGTTAGCGGGGGCCGCCGCCGACGAGCAGTACTTC. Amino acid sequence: CASSRLAGAAADEQYF.

The CDR3 spells CASSVTGGAYGYTF. As DNA, the CDR3 is TGTGCCAGCAGTGTAACAGGGGGCGCCTATGGCTACACCTTC. The chain has TRBV2 and TRBJ1-2; TRBD1 aligns across 9 bases. This CDR3 spans 14 amino acids. Germline V CDR1 and CDR2: SNHLY, FYNNEI. With 4 bases clipped from V and 4 bases from J, the junction kept 4 bases outside the gene matches.

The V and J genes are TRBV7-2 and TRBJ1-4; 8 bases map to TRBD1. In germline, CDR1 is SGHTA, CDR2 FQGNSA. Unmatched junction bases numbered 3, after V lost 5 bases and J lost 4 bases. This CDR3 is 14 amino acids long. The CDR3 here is CASSADRGNEKLFF. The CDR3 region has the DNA TGTGCCAGCAGCGCCGACAGGGGTAATGAAAAACTGTTTTTT.

The CDR3 reads CSVGRNEKLFF. In nucleotides, the CDR3 is TGCAGCGTTGGCCGGAATGAAAAACTGTTTTTT. The J gene is TRBJ1-4, the V gene TRBV29-1, with D unclear. V was trimmed by 4 bases and J by 5 bases, leaving 5 bases between them. CDR3 length: 11 residues. Germline assignment: CDR1 SQVTM and CDR2 ANQGSEA.

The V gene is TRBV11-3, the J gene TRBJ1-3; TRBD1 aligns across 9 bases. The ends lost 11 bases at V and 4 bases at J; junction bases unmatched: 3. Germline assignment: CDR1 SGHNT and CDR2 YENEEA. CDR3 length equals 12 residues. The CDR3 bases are TGTGCCTCCGGGACAGGGGGAAACACCATATATTTT. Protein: CASGTGGNTIYF.

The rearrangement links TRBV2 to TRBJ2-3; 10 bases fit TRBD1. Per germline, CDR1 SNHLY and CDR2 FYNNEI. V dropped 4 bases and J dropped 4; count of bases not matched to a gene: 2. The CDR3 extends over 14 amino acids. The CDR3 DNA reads TGTGCCAGCAGTGGAGGACAGGGGGCAGATACGCAGTATTTT. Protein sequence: CASSGGQGADTQYF.

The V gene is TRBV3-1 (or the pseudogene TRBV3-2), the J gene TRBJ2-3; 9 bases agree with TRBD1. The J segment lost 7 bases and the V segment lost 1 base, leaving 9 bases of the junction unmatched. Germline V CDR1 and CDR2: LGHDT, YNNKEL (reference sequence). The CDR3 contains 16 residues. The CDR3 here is CASSQGTGQGMYTQYF. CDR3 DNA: TGTGCCAGCAGCCAAGGAACGGGACAGGGAATGTATACGCAGTATTTT.

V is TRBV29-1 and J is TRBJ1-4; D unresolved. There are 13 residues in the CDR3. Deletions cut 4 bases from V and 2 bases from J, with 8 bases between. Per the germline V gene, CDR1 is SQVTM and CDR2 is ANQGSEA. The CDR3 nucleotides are TGCAGCGTTGTATATGCGACTAATGAAAAACTGTTTTTT. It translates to CSVVYATNEKLFF.

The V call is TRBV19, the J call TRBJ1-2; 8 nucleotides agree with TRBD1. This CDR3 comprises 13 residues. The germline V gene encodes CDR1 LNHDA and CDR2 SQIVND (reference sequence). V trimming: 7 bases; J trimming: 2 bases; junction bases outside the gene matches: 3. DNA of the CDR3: TGTGCCAGTACCCGGACAGGGAACTATGGCTACACCTTC. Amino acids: CASTRTGNYGYTF.

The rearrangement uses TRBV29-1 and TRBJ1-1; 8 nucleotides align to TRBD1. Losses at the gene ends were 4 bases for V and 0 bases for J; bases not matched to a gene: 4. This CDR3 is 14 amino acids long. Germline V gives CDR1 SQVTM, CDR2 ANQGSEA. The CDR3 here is CSVAHRGMNTEAFF. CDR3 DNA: TGCAGCGTTGCACACAGGGGGATGAACACTGAAGCTTTCTTT.

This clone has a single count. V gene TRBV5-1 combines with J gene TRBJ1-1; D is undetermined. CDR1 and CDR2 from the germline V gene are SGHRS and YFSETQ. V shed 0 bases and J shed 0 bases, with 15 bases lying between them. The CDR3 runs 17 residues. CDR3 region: CASSLGSSGRMNTEAFF. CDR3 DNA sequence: TGCGCCAGCAGCTTGGGATCTAGTGGTCGGATGAACACTGAAGCTTTCTTT.

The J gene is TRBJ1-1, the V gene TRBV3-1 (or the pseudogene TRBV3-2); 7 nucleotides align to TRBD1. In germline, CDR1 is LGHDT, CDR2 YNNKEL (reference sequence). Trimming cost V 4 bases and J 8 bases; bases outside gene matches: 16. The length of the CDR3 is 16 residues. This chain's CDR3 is CASSPMQPRGRREAFF. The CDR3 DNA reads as TGTGCCAGCAGCCCTATGCAACCGAGGGGGCGGAGGGAAGCTTTCTTT.

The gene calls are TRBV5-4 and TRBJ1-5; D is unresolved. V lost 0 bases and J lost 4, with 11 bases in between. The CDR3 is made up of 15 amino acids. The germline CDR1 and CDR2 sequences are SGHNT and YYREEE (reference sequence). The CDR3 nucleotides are TGTGCCAGCAGCTTGGACGGAGGCGCGAATCAGCCCCAGCATTTT. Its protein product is CASSLDGGANQPQHF.

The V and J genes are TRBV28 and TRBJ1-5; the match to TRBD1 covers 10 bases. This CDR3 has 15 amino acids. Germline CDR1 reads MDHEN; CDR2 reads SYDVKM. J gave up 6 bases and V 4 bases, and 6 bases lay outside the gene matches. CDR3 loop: CASSSRQGAAQPQHF. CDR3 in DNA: TGTGCCAGCAGTTCCCGACAGGGGGCGGCTCAGCCCCAGCATTTT. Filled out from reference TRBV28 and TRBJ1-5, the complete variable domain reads DVKVTQSSRYLVKRTGEKVFLECVQDMDHENMFWYRQDPGLGLRLIYFSYDVKMKEKGDIPEGYSVSREKKERFSLILESASTNQTSMYLCASSSRQGAAQPQHFGDGTRLSIL.

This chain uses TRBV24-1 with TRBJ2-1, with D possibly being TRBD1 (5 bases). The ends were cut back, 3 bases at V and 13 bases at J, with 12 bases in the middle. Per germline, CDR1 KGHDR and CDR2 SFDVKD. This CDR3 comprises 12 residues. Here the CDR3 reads CATSDPDSDQFF. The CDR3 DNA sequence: TGTGCCACCAGTGATCCCGACAGCGACCAGTTCTTC.